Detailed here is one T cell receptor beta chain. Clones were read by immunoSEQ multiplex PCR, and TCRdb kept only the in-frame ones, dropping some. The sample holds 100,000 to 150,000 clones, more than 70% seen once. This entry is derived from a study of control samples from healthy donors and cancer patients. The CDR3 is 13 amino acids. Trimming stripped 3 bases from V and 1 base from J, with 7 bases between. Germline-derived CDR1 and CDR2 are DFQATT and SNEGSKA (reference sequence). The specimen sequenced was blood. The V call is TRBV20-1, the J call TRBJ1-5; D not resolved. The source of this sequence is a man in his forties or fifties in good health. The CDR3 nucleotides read TGCAGTGCTAGTGCGGACAGCAATCAGCCCCAGCATTTT. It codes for CSASADSNQPQHF.